This T cell receptor beta chain appears in the sequencing data of a study of early T cells in non-severe SARS-CoV-2 infection. A single record per CDR3 protein comes from TCRdb applying MiXCR to the 5' RACE reads. The data hold 80,000 to 95,000 distinct CDR3 sequences, with approximately 14% observed a single time. This clonotype was seen a handful of times. The material sequenced was whole blood. The sequence derives from an adult who was a healthcare worker with PCR-confirmed SARS-CoV-2 infection or an uninfected control (not recorded which).

Written as DNA, the CDR3 is TGTGCCAGCAACCCCAGGGGCCCCGGGGAGCTGTTTTTT. Its protein is CASNPRGPGELFF. The V and J genes are TRBV6-5 and TRBJ2-2; TRBD1 is a possible D gene (6 bases). V was cut by 7 bases and J by 6 bases, with 12 bases left in between. The CDR3 is made up of 13 amino acids. Germline assignment: CDR1 MNHEY and CDR2 SVGAGI.